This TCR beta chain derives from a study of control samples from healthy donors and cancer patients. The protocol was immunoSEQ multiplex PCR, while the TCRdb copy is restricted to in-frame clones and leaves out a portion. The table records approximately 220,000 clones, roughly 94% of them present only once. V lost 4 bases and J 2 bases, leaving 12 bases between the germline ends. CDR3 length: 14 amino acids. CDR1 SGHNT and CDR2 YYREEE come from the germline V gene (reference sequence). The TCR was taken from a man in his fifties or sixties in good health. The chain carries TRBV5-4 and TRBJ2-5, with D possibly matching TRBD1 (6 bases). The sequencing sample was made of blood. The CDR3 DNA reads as TGTGCCAGCAGCGGGGGCTCGGGGCAAGAGACCCAGTACTTC. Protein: CASSGGSGQETQYF.